The T cell receptor beta chain under discussion was sequenced for a study of control samples from healthy donors and cancer patients. The table came from immunoSEQ multiplex PCR; TCRdb's copy has only in-frame clones and leaves some out. Counted here are just under 80,000 clones, 85% to 90% occurring once; the ten biggest clones make up about 2%. The germline V gene encodes CDR1 MNHEY and CDR2 SVGAGI. Deletions cut 5 bases from V and 10 bases from J, with 18 bases between. The length of the CDR3 is 14 residues. The J gene is TRBJ2-1, the V gene TRBV6-5; D could derive from TRBD1 or TRBD2 (5 bases each). This sequence originates from a woman between 55 and 75 years old with head and neck cancer. The source material was PBMCs. This CDR3 reads CASSPRDLQWEQFF. CDR3 nucleotide sequence: TGTGCCAGCAGTCCTAGGGACCTACAATGGGAGCAGTTCTTC.